The 17 T cell receptor beta chains in this list originate from one sample, sequenced in a study of cytomegalovirus exposure and HLA in healthy donors. Only in-frame clones appear in the TCRdb table, and some are missing; sequencing was by immunoSEQ multiplex PCR. The profile covers 200,000 to 250,000 clones, with around nine tenths appearing a single time and around 2.6% taken by the ten largest. The sequenced sample was PBMCs. These receptors were collected from a man aged 18 to 30 in good health and CMV-seronegative.

The chain combines TRBV7-2 with TRBJ2-2; 7 bases fit TRBD2. Germline values: CDR1 SGHTA, CDR2 FQGNSA. After removal of 1 base from V and 5 bases from J, the junction contained 7 bases not matched to a gene. The length of the CDR3 is 16 residues. In nucleotides, the CDR3 is TGTGCCAGCAGCTTAGTTGGGGGAGGGAAAACCGGGGAGCTGTTTTTT. It encodes CASSLVGGGKTGELFF.

This sequence joins TRBV20-1 and TRBJ2-1; D unresolved. In germline, CDR1 is DFQATT, CDR2 SNEGSKA (reference sequence). V lost 1 base and J lost 15, with 4 bases in between. The CDR3 length is 8 residues. The CDR3 sequence: CSARVAFF. In DNA form, the CDR3 reads TGCAGTGCTAGAGTGGCGTTCTTC.

This chain uses TRBV28 with TRBJ1-2, with D unresolved. V gave up 6 bases and J gave up 3 bases, with 5 bases separating them. In germline, CDR1 is MDHEN, CDR2 SYDVKM. CDR3 length equals 11 residues. CDR3 nucleotides: TGTGCCAGCAGGCGGTACTATGGCTACACCTTC. As protein: CASRRYYGYTF.

The CDR3 DNA reads as TGTGCCAGCACCTATTTTGCAACTAATGAAAAACTGTTTTTT. Amino acid sequence: CASTYFATNEKLFF. The chain is built from TRBV6-1 and TRBJ1-4; no reliable D call. V lost 7 bases to trimming and J lost 0 bases, with 9 bases between them. Germline CDR1 is MNHNS and CDR2 is SASEGT. This CDR3 is 14 amino acids long.

The rearrangement links TRBV7-2 to TRBJ1-6; D gene ambiguous. Trimming took off 5 bases at V and 10 bases at J, with 18 bases between the two ends. The CDR3 extends over 15 amino acids. The V gene's germline CDR1 is SGHTA and CDR2 FQGNSA. CDR3 in amino acids: CASSQVGQAESPLHF. The CDR3 nucleotides read TGTGCCAGCAGCCAGGTGGGCCAGGCCGAATCACCCCTCCACTTT.

The rearrangement joins TRBV5-6 to TRBJ2-3, with 12 bases identical to TRBD2. Losses at the gene ends were 0 bases for V and 4 bases for J; bases not matched to a gene: 6. Per the germline V gene, CDR1 is SGHDT and CDR2 is YYEEEE. This CDR3 has 17 residues. CDR3 region: CASSLASSGRGADTQYF. The CDR3 region has the DNA TGTGCCAGCAGCTTGGCCTCTAGCGGGAGGGGGGCAGATACGCAGTATTTT.

J is TRBJ2-7 and V is TRBV5-1; tentatively, D is TRBD2 (6 bases). The CDR3 totals 15 residues. Germline V gene sequence: CDR1 SGHRS, CDR2 YFSETQ. The V end was cut by 0 bases, the J end by 4 bases, with 14 bases between. The CDR3 spells CASSLESGTGYEQYF. The CDR3 DNA reads as TGCGCCAGCAGCTTGGAGTCCGGGACTGGGTACGAGCAGTACTTC.

The V gene is TRBV30, the J gene TRBJ2-5; 12 positions agree with TRBD1. J gave up 7 bases and V 7 bases, and 7 bases lay outside the gene matches. This CDR3 comprises 13 residues. Germline loops: CDR1 GTSNPN, CDR2 SVGIG (reference sequence). CDR3 bases: TGTGCCTACCGGGACAGGGGGCCCGGGACCCAGTACTTC. Its protein product is CAYRDRGPGTQYF.

This clone showed up just a few times. The CDR3: CAGGAGALRDEQYF. The CDR3 DNA reads as TGTGCCGGCGGGGCGGGGGCGCTCCGGGACGAGCAGTACTTC. The chain recombines TRBV2 with TRBJ2-7; a possible D gene is TRBD2 (7 bases). Trimming removed 11 bases from V and 5 bases from J, with 22 bases in between. Germline lookup yields CDR1 SNHLY and CDR2 FYNNEI. CDR3 length equals 14 residues.

The genes are TRBV19 and TRBJ2-7, with 12 bases matching TRBD2. In germline, CDR1 is LNHDA, CDR2 SQIVND (reference sequence). The CDR3 runs 16 residues. V dropped 5 bases and J dropped 2; count of bases not matched to a gene: 7. The CDR3 sequence is CASSLGLAGGAYEQYF. The CDR3, as DNA: TGTGCCAGTAGTTTGGGACTAGCGGGTGGGGCCTACGAGCAGTACTTC.

CDR3 DNA sequence: TGTGCCACCAGCGAAACACAGGGGACCGGGGAGCTGTTTTTT. Translation: CATSETQGTGELFF. The rearrangement joins TRBV15 to TRBJ2-2, with 7 positions matching TRBD1. This CDR3 is built from 14 residues. The V and J ends lost 5 bases and 5 bases, in that order; junction bases with no gene match: 5. Germline V gene data show CDR1 as LNHNV and CDR2 as YYDKDF (reference sequence).

The rearrangement joins TRBV5-1 to TRBJ2-7; 13 bases are a match to TRBD2. From germline, CDR1 is SGHRS and CDR2 YFSETQ. The ends lost 3 bases at V and 3 bases at J; junction bases unmatched: 12. The CDR3 has 18 amino acids. CDR3 sequence: CASSSGTSGKGGFYEQYF. For the CDR3, the DNA is TGCGCCAGCAGCTCTGGGACTAGCGGGAAAGGCGGTTTCTACGAGCAGTACTTC.

This chain joins TRBV27 and TRBJ1-2; TRBD1 matches at 9 bases. The CDR3 has 15 amino acids. The junction had 5 bases not matched to a gene; V was cut back by 6 bases and J by 0 bases. CDR1 and CDR2 from the germline V gene are MNHEY and SMNVEV (reference sequence). CDR3 sequence reads: CASRAGTGTNYGYTF. The CDR3 coding sequence is TGTGCCAGCAGGGCCGGGACAGGGACTAACTATGGCTACACCTTC.

This chain connects TRBV18 to TRBJ1-5, with 12 nucleotides matching TRBD1. V shed 3 bases, J shed 4 bases, and the junction held 4 bases outside the gene matches. CDR1 is KGHSH and CDR2 is LQKENI in the germline V gene. This CDR3 spans 16 amino acids. CDR3: CASSPGQGAWNQPQHF. CDR3 DNA: TGTGCCAGCTCACCGGGACAGGGGGCCTGGAATCAGCCCCAGCATTTT.

About this clone itself: A read error may account for a junction end that differs from germline. The chain combines TRBV27 with TRBJ2-7; the D gene is possibly TRBD1 (6 bases). The CDR3 contains 12 residues. The V gene's germline CDR1 is MNHEY and CDR2 SMNVEV (reference sequence). The CDR3 region has the DNA TGTGCCAGCAGTTTGGCAGGGACACTGATTGTTTTC. It is translated as CASSLAGTLIVF.

This clone has a handful of counts. This chain links TRBV6-5 with TRBJ2-7; D is undetermined. Germline lookup yields CDR1 MNHEY and CDR2 SVGAGI. V was trimmed by 6 bases and J by 4 bases, leaving 10 bases between them. This CDR3 has 12 amino acids. DNA for the CDR3: TGTGCCAGCAGCTCGTCCAGGTACGAGCAGTACTTC. It specifies CASSSSRYEQYF.

This rearrangement joins TRBV7-2 to TRBJ2-2; the match to TRBD1 covers 11 bases. The V segment lost 4 bases and the J segment 5 bases; nucleotides outside the gene matches: 3. CDR1 and CDR2 (germline): SGHTA, FQGNSA. The CDR3 contains 15 residues. Here the CDR3 DNA reads TGTGCCAGCAGCTCCGGGACAGGGGGAACCGGGGAGCTGTTTTTT. This translates into CASSSGTGGTGELFF.